The count of the clone carrying this TCR beta chain is one. Its specificity is unknown. Libraries were prepared by immunoSEQ multiplex PCR; TCRdb keeps only in-frame clonotypes and omits some of them. The sample includes tens of thousands of clones, approximately 86% of them seen just once. These data are taken from a study of T cells in localized non-small cell lung cancer. Study outcomes and limitations: The study found T cell clonality highest in uninvolved adjacent lung, above tumor. Sequence data derive from only one tumor region, so heterogeneity remains possible.

The CDR3 contains 18 residues. Trimming removed 5 bases at V and 0 bases at J, with 20 bases between. Germline-derived CDR1 and CDR2 are SGHTA and FQGNSA. This TCR came from a man aged 40-75 years with stage I squamous cell lung carcinoma. The chain joins TRBV7-2 to TRBJ1-3, with a possible D match to TRBD1 (6 bases). The specimen was peripheral blood, collected before any cancer treatment. The CDR3 loop reads CASSRDGGAQHSGNTIYF. CDR3 DNA: TGTGCCAGCAGCAGAGACGGGGGGGCCCAGCACTCTGGAAACACCATATATTTT.